These 30 T cell receptor beta chains came from one sample sequenced in a study of T-cell reconstitution after alpha-beta-depleted transplantation in children. Unique molecular identifiers featured in how the TCRbeta library was prepared. MiXCR, run by TCRdb on the PCR reads, gives a single entry per CDR3 protein. Of roughly 30,000 distinct CDR3 sequences in the sample, over 6.5% were seen once. Study results and limitations: Reportedly, only several hundred clones from non-depleted graft cells drove alpha-beta T-cell counts at about two months.

No antigens are known for them. Sequences were derived from peripheral blood, sampled 60 days after TCRalphabeta/CD19-depleted stem cell transplant. The receptors originated from a child younger than two who had a stem cell transplant for acute myeloid leukemia, so the T cells may come from the graft donor.

This clonotype has a count of ten or more. The chain carries TRBV12-3 or TRBV12-4 and TRBJ2-3, with 7 bases lining up with TRBD1. V was clipped by 4 bases and J by 5 bases; unmatched bases: 12. CDR3 size: 16 residues. The CDR3 is CASSSDETTGVDTQYF. As DNA, the CDR3 is TGTGCCAGCAGTTCCGATGAGACTACAGGGGTAGATACGCAGTATTTT.

This clonotype was picked up many times. V usage is TRBV6-5 and J usage is TRBJ2-1; 7 bases map to TRBD1. The junction had 10 bases not matched to a gene; V was cut back by 8 bases and J by 6 bases. The germline V gene has CDR1 MNHEY and CDR2 SVGAGI. This CDR3 spans 14 amino acids. The CDR3 region is CASWLGDSFNEQFF. The CDR3 DNA follows: TGTGCCAGCTGGCTCGGGGACAGTTTCAATGAGCAGTTCTTC.

This clonotype showed up many times. The V call is TRBV15, the J call TRBJ1-4; no clear D. V lost 0 bases and J lost 7, with 12 bases in between. Germline V gene lookup returns CDR1 LNHNV and CDR2 YYDKDF (reference sequence). The length of the CDR3 is 15 residues. CDR3 nucleotides: TGTGCCACCAGCAGAGATGGTACAGAGATTGAAAAACTGTTTTTT. Encoded protein: CATSRDGTEIEKLFF.

This clonotype occurred many times. The chain joins TRBV7-9 to TRBJ2-2; D is ambiguous. CDR3 size: 10 residues. CDR1 is SEHNR and CDR2 is FQNEAQ in the germline V gene (reference sequence). V dropped 6 bases and J dropped 6 bases, with 2 bases sitting between them. CDR3 region: CASRAGELFF. The CDR3 DNA reads TGTGCCAGCAGAGCCGGGGAGCTGTTTTTT.

The V and J genes are TRBV3-1 and TRBJ2-7; D unresolved. Germline CDR1 reads LGHDT; CDR2 reads YNNKEL (reference sequence). Trimming pared 1 base from V and 3 bases from J, leaving 10 bases between. This CDR3 has 14 residues. In DNA form, the CDR3 reads TGTGCCAGCAGCCAAGGCCCCGCGATCTACGAGCAGTACTTC. Residues: CASSQGPAIYEQYF.

Many counts were recorded for this clonotype. This rearrangement joins TRBV5-1 to TRBJ2-3, with 7 bases fitting TRBD1. Germline lookup yields CDR1 SGHRS and CDR2 YFSETQ. The CDR3 has 13 residues. The CDR3 bases are TGCGACCCACAGGGGCTGGGGACAGATACGCAGTATTTT. Its translation is CDPQGLGTDTQYF.

This clonotype appeared many times. This sequence joins TRBV7-9 and TRBJ1-2; D uncertain. CDR3 length: 13 residues. Germline loops: CDR1 SEHNR, CDR2 FQNEAQ (reference sequence). The V end was cut by 1 base, the J end by 3 bases, with 6 bases between. The CDR3 reads CASSLGSDYGYTF. CDR3 DNA: TGTGCCAGCAGCTTAGGCTCGGACTATGGCTACACCTTC.

The CDR3 nucleotides are TGTGCCAGCAGCCTACTCGGATCCGGACCCCAAGAGACCCAGTACTTC. Translated, it gives CASSLLGSGPQETQYF. V and J are TRBV7-2 and TRBJ2-5; D unclear. V was clipped by 5 bases and J by 1 base, with 17 bases between them. The CDR3 is made up of 16 amino acids. Per the germline V gene, CDR1 is SGHTA and CDR2 is FQGNSA.

This clonotype was seen at least ten times. J is TRBJ2-3 and V is TRBV6-5, with D hard to call. Germline V gene data show CDR1 as MNHEY and CDR2 as SVGAGI. Trimming shortened V by 5 bases and J by 1 base, and 10 bases separated the two germline ends. The CDR3 has 14 amino acids. CDR3 in DNA: TGTGCCAGCAGTACCCGCGGCCGCACAGATACGCAGTATTTT. Its translation is CASSTRGRTDTQYF.

This clonotype was counted many times. The J gene is TRBJ2-7, the V gene TRBV6-2 or TRBV6-3; unclear D gene. Trimming took off 6 bases at V and 2 bases at J, with 5 bases between the two ends. The CDR3 has 11 amino acids. Germline V gene sequence: CDR1 MNHEY, CDR2 SVGEGT. The CDR3 coding sequence is TGTGCCAGCAGAGATGCCTACGAGCAGTACTTC. It encodes CASRDAYEQYF.

This clonotype has a count of ten or more. This rearrangement joins TRBV25-1 to TRBJ1-4; the D gene is possibly TRBD1 (5 bases). The ends were cut back, 3 bases at V and 4 bases at J, with 12 bases in the middle. The germline CDR1 and CDR2 sequences are MGHDK and SYGVNS. The CDR3 is 15 residues long. In DNA form, the CDR3 reads TGTGCCAGCAGTGACCCGGGACGGGTTAATGAAAAACTGTTTTTT. It is translated as CASSDPGRVNEKLFF.

This clonotype has more than one count but fewer than ten. This rearrangement joins TRBV9 to TRBJ2-2, with 8 bases fitting TRBD1. Losses at the gene ends were 4 bases for V and 3 bases for J; bases not matched to a gene: 11. The CDR3 has 17 residues. CDR1 and CDR2 from the germline V gene are SGDLS and YYNGEE. The CDR3: CASSHPNRGAYTGELFF. The CDR3 nucleotides read TGTGCCAGCAGCCACCCGAACAGGGGGGCGTACACCGGGGAGCTGTTTTTT.

This sequence joins TRBV29-1 and TRBJ2-7; D tentatively reads TRBD1 or TRBD2 (5 bases each). Germline-derived CDR1 and CDR2 are SQVTM and ANQGSEA. The CDR3 is made up of 13 amino acids. The germline V and J ends were trimmed by 4 bases and 2 bases, with 12 bases remaining between them. CDR3 nucleotides: TGCAGCGTTGGTCGGGACGGCACCTACGAGCAGTACTTC. Translating gives CSVGRDGTYEQYF.

This clonotype was found many times. The rearrangement joins TRBV20-1 to TRBJ1-1; the D gene is possibly TRBD1 (5 bases). Germline CDR1 is DFQATT and CDR2 is SNEGSKA (reference sequence). Trimming took 3 bases from V and 1 from J, leaving 12 bases between them. The CDR3 length is 14 residues. This CDR3 is CSASVAGPNTEAFF. CDR3 coding DNA: TGCAGTGCTAGTGTCGCAGGGCCGAACACTGAAGCTTTCTTT.

This clonotype was recorded at least ten times. The J gene is TRBJ2-7, the V gene TRBV20-1, with 10 bases lining up with TRBD2. Trimming took 5 bases from V and 3 from J; bases not matched to a gene: 7. The CDR3 has 14 amino acids. The germline V gene encodes CDR1 DFQATT and CDR2 SNEGSKA (reference sequence). CDR3 nucleotide sequence: TGCAGTGCTTCTCCTAGCGGGAGTCTCTACGAGCAGTACTTC. Translating it yields CSASPSGSLYEQYF.

This clonotype has just a few counts. The chain uses TRBV4-3 and TRBJ2-7, with 7 bases lining up with TRBD2. After removal of 0 bases from V and 7 bases from J, the junction contained 6 bases not matched to a gene. The germline CDR1 and CDR2 sequences are LGHNA and YSLEER. This CDR3 has 14 residues. The CDR3 DNA reads as TGCGCCAGCAGCCAAGATCCCGGGGAGGGGGAGCAGTACTTC. Residues: CASSQDPGEGEQYF.

This clonotype was counted many times. J is TRBJ1-2 and V is TRBV5-6; 11 nucleotides line up with TRBD1. CDR1 and CDR2 from the germline V gene are SGHDT and YYEEEE. Germline trimming cut 1 base from V and 6 bases from J; bases unmatched to any gene: 11. The CDR3 covers 17 residues. CDR3 amino acids: CASSLNGQGANYHGYTF. CDR3 DNA: TGTGCCAGCAGCTTGAACGGACAGGGGGCTAACTACCATGGCTACACCTTC.

As regards this clonotype: This may be a read error: a much more frequent sequence differs by one nucleotide. V gene TRBV28 combines with J gene TRBJ2-5; weak D call: TRBD2 (6 bases). The CDR3 is 11 amino acids. The ends were cut back, 5 bases at V and 8 bases at J, with 9 bases in the middle. The germline CDR1 and CDR2 sequences are MDHEN and SYDVKM. The CDR3 sequence is CASSREDTQYF. Here the CDR3 DNA reads TGTGCCAGCAGTAGGGAGGACACCCAGTACTTC.

This clonotype was seen at least ten times. The rearrangement uses TRBV7-2 and TRBJ2-1; unclear D gene. CDR3 size: 15 residues. Trimming took off 3 bases at V and 2 bases at J, with 11 bases between the two ends. Germline V CDR1 and CDR2: SGHTA, FQGNSA. CDR3 loop: CASSFKTSTYNEQFF. The CDR3, as DNA: TGTGCCAGCAGCTTTAAAACTTCCACCTACAATGAGCAGTTCTTC.

There are many counts of this clonotype. The rearrangement uses TRBV4-3 and TRBJ1-6; D possibly corresponds to TRBD1 (6 bases). There are 16 residues in the CDR3. V shed 0 bases and J shed 1 base, with 7 bases lying between them. From germline, CDR1 is LGHNA and CDR2 YSLEER. CDR3 DNA: TGCGCCAGCAGCCAAGATAGGGGGTCCTATAATTCACCCCTCCACTTT. As protein: CASSQDRGSYNSPLHF.

This clonotype was observed many times. CDR3 nucleotides: TGCGCCAGCAGCCCTCGGACAGGGCGGCCCCTACACTCGGGAGATACGCAGTATTTT. Translation gives CASSPRTGRPLHSGDTQYF. V usage is TRBV5-1 and J usage is TRBJ2-3, with 8 bases aligning to TRBD1. Germline assignment: CDR1 SGHRS and CDR2 YFSETQ. The CDR3 runs to 19 residues. The ends lost 4 bases at V and 5 bases at J; junction bases unmatched: 21.

This clonotype was observed many times. The rearrangement uses TRBV5-1 and TRBJ1-1; no firm D call. Trimming stripped 0 bases from V and 3 bases from J, with 3 bases between. The CDR3 has 12 residues. The germline V gene has CDR1 SGHRS and CDR2 YFSETQ. CDR3 DNA: TGCGCCAGCAGCTTGGGGGACACTGAAGCTTTCTTT. It codes for CASSLGDTEAFF.

This clonotype was recorded many times. The chain uses TRBV5-1 and TRBJ2-7; 8 nucleotides align to TRBD1. V shed 4 bases and J 5 bases; nucleotides not matched to a gene: 23. The CDR3 has 19 residues. Looked up from germline, CDR1 is SGHRS and CDR2 is YFSETQ. The CDR3 DNA follows: TGCGCCAGCAGCCCGGACGGGGACAGGTTGTTCCTTTTAATAGACGAGCAGTACTTC. Translation gives CASSPDGDRLFLLIDEQYF.

This chain joins TRBV12-5 and TRBJ2-5; 8 nucleotides align to TRBD1. The V and J ends lost 0 bases and 5 bases, in that order; junction bases with no gene match: 5. The CDR3 consists of 15 residues. The germline V gene has CDR1 LGHNT and CDR2 FRNRAP. In nucleotides, the CDR3 is TGTGCTAGTGGTTTGGTGGCAGGGGGCCGGGAGACCCAGTACTTC. Translation: CASGLVAGGRETQYF. Together with reference TRBV12-5 and TRBJ2-5, the CDR3 gives the full variable domain: DARVTQTPRHKVTEMGQEVTMRCQPILGHNTVFWYRQTMMQGLELLAYFRNRAPLDDSGMPKDRFSAEMPDATLATLKIQPSEPRDSAVYFCASGLVAGGRETQYFGPGTRLLVL.

This clonotype was counted ten times or more. The chain has TRBV7-2 and TRBJ2-4; no reliable D call. The CDR3 loop spans 15 amino acids. V lost 2 bases to trimming and J lost 3 bases, with 11 bases between them. Germline values: CDR1 SGHTA, CDR2 FQGNSA. CDR3 residues: CASSLMGGGKNIQYF. The CDR3, as DNA: TGTGCCAGCAGCTTAATGGGTGGCGGCAAAAACATTCAGTACTTC. Full variable domain (missing parts from reference TRBV7-2 and TRBJ2-4): GAGVSQSPSNKVTEKGKDVELRCDPISGHTALYWYRQSLGQGLEFLIYFQGNSAPDKSGLPSDRFSAERTGGSVSTLTIQRTQQEDSAVYLCASSLMGGGKNIQYFGAGTRLSVL.

Many counts were recorded for this clonotype. The chain joins TRBV11-2 to TRBJ1-5; TRBD1 matches at 10 bases. The V gene end was trimmed by 4 bases and the J gene end by 6 bases; junction bases not matched to a gene: 9. Germline-derived CDR1 and CDR2 are SGHAT and FQNNGV. This CDR3 spans 16 amino acids. This CDR3 is CASSSTDRGRGQPQHF. Here the CDR3 DNA reads TGTGCCAGCAGCTCCACGGACAGGGGGAGGGGTCAGCCCCAGCATTTT.

The J gene is TRBJ2-7, the V gene TRBV11-2, with 10 nucleotides matching TRBD1. The V gene end was trimmed by 5 bases and the J gene end by 4 bases; junction bases not matched to a gene: 11. The CDR3 extends over 16 amino acids. Looked up from germline, CDR1 is SGHAT and CDR2 is FQNNGV. CDR3 region: CASSDPTGTGVYEQYF. As DNA, the CDR3 is TGTGCCAGCAGCGATCCTACCGGGACAGGGGTTTACGAGCAGTACTTC.

At least ten counts were recorded for this clonotype. The chain employs TRBV29-1 and TRBJ2-1, with D perhaps matching TRBD2 (5 bases). Trimming took 4 bases from V and 4 from J, leaving 14 bases between them. CDR1 and CDR2 from the germline V gene are SQVTM and ANQGSEA. CDR3 length: 14 amino acids. The CDR3 sequence: CSVGGLLRYNEQFF. The DNA for the CDR3 is TGCAGCGTTGGTGGACTCTTAAGATACAATGAGCAGTTCTTC.

This clonotype was counted many times. This chain links TRBV4-2 with TRBJ2-3; D perhaps matches TRBD1 (5 bases). The germline CDR1 and CDR2 sequences are LGHNA and YNFKEQ. V was cut by 2 bases and J by 2 bases, with 14 bases left in between. The CDR3 covers 16 residues. CDR3 nucleotide sequence: TGTGCCAGCAGCCAACATACAGGAATCTACACAGATACGCAGTATTTT. Encoded protein: CASSQHTGIYTDTQYF.

This clonotype was seen many times. The chain has TRBV7-6 and TRBJ2-1; D is possibly TRBD2 (6 bases). The CDR3 extends over 14 amino acids. Between the trimmed V and J ends, which lost 4 bases and 3 bases, there was a span of 10 bases. The germline CDR1 and CDR2 sequences are SGHVS and FNYEAQ. The CDR3 sequence is CASSSSGGYNEQFF. DNA of the CDR3: TGTGCCAGCAGCTCATCCGGGGGCTACAATGAGCAGTTCTTC. The variable domain in full, completed from reference TRBV7-6 and TRBJ2-1, reads GAGVSQSPRYKVTKRGQDVALRCDPISGHVSLYWYRQALGQGPEFLTYFNYEAQQDKSGLPNDRFSAERPEGSISTLTIQRTEQRDSAMYRCASSSSGGYNEQFFGPGTRLTVL.